The clone carrying this T cell receptor (beta chain) came up many times. In the same sample, other DNA sequences code for this CDR3. The junction had 10 bases not matched to a gene; V was cut back by 2 bases and J by 3 bases. CDR3 length equals 17 residues. Germline lookup yields CDR1 LGHDT and CDR2 YNNKEL (reference sequence). The data derive from a study of blood T cell repertoires in COVID-19. On the study more broadly: Acute and convalescent COVID-19 specimens originated in the United States, Italy and Spain. PBMCs, B-cell-depleted T cells, or T cells were the source of the cDNA or gDNA that made up the material.

In the authors' workflow: By means of reference gene primer amplification, nucleated cell counts were estimated. Only in-frame clones appear in the TCRdb table, and some are missing; sequencing was by immunoSEQ multiplex PCR. The DNA was the basis for D and trimming; V, J and clone size are from that table. The sample has approximately 120,000 clones; about 70% are singletons. The receptor's source is a woman aged 70 to 79 with acute or convalescent COVID-19. Specimen: peripheral blood. This chain uses TRBV3-1 (or the pseudogene TRBV3-2) with TRBJ1-5; 7 bases match TRBD1. CDR3 coding DNA: TGTGCCAGCAGCCAATATTCGGTTCAGGGGGACAATCAGCCCCAGCATTTT. Residues: CASSQYSVQGDNQPQHF.